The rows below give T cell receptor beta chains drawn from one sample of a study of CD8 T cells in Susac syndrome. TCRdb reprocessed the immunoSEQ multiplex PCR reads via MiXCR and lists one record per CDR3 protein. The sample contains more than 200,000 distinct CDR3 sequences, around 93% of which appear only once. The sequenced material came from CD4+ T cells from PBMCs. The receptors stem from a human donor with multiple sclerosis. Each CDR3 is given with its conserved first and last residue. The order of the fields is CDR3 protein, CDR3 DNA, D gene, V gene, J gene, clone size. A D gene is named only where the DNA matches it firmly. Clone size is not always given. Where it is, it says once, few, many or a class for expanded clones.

CDR3 protein: CAISDTGLAGSQQYF
CDR3 DNA: TGTGCCATCAGTGATACGGGACTAGCGGGTTCCCAGCAGTACTTC
D gene: TRBD2
V gene: TRBV10-3
J gene: TRBJ2-7
clone size: .

CDR3 protein: CASSYSAGAGNTIYF
CDR3 DNA: TGTGCCAGCAGTTACTCGGCGGGGGCCGGAAACACCATATATTTT
D gene: .
V gene: TRBV6-5
J gene: TRBJ1-3
clone size: once

CDR3 protein: CASSQATTGGTGANVLTF
CDR3 DNA: TGTGCCAGCAGCCAAGCCACGACAGGGGGCACTGGGGCCAACGTCCTGACTTTC
D gene: TRBD1
V gene: TRBV3-1
J gene: TRBJ2-6
clone size: .

CDR3 protein: CASSLSSGQARNTEAFF
CDR3 DNA: TGTGCCAGCAGTTTATCGTCTGGACAGGCTAGGAACACTGAAGCTTTCTTT
D gene: TRBD1
V gene: TRBV27
J gene: TRBJ1-1
clone size: .

CDR3 protein: CASNKPGQIQETQYF
CDR3 DNA: TGCGCCAGCAATAAACCGGGACAGATCCAAGAGACCCAGTACTTC
D gene: TRBD1
V gene: TRBV5-1
J gene: TRBJ2-5
clone size: .

CDR3 protein: CASSLASGQGTGNTIYF
CDR3 DNA: TGTGCCAGCAGCTTGGCTTCGGGACAGGGCACTGGAAACACCATATATTTT
D gene: TRBD1
V gene: TRBV7-6
J gene: TRBJ1-3
clone size: .

CDR3 protein: CASSSGVGTDTQYF
CDR3 DNA: TGTGCCAGCAGCTCCGGGGTCGGCACAGATACGCAGTATTTT
D gene: .
V gene: TRBV5-4
J gene: TRBJ2-3
clone size: .

CDR3 protein: CSARIAASYNEQFF
CDR3 DNA: TGCAGTGCCAGAATAGCGGCCTCCTACAATGAGCAGTTCTTC
D gene: .
V gene: TRBV20-1
J gene: TRBJ2-1
clone size: .

CDR3 protein: CSANRALRGYGYTF
CDR3 DNA: TGCAGTGCTAACCGGGCCTTAAGAGGGTATGGCTACACCTTC
D gene: .
V gene: TRBV20-1
J gene: TRBJ1-2
clone size: .

CDR3 protein: CASSLNVRGTFF
CDR3 DNA: TGTGCCAGCAGCTTAAATGTTCGGGGGACGTTCTTT
D gene: .
V gene: TRBV7-2
J gene: TRBJ1-1
clone size: .

CDR3 protein: CASSLELAKKTQYF
CDR3 DNA: TGTGCCAGCAGTTTAGAACTAGCGAAAAAGACCCAGTACTTC
D gene: TRBD2
V gene: TRBV12-3/TRBV12-4
J gene: TRBJ2-5
clone size: .

CDR3 protein: CASSLHPGQGGETQYF
CDR3 DNA: TGTGCCAGCAGCCTACACCCGGGACAGGGAGGGGAGACCCAGTACTTC
D gene: TRBD1
V gene: TRBV7-2
J gene: TRBJ2-5
clone size: .

CDR3 protein: CSAVSGRGLNNEQFF
CDR3 DNA: TGCAGTGCTGTGAGCGGGAGGGGGTTGAACAATGAGCAGTTCTTC
D gene: TRBD2
V gene: TRBV20-1
J gene: TRBJ2-1
clone size: .

CDR3 protein: CASSNAGFGSDTQYF
CDR3 DNA: TGTGCCAGCAGCAATGCTGGGTTCGGGTCGGATACGCAGTATTTT
D gene: .
V gene: TRBV7-9
J gene: TRBJ2-3
clone size: .

CDR3 protein: CSAPKREAVGYEQYF
CDR3 DNA: TGCAGTGCACCCAAGCGGGAGGCCGTTGGCTACGAGCAGTACTTC
D gene: TRBD2
V gene: TRBV20-1
J gene: TRBJ2-7
clone size: .

CDR3 protein: CASSPSKWGSNTGELFF
CDR3 DNA: TGTGCCAGCAGCCCAAGCAAGTGGGGCTCGAACACCGGGGAGCTGTTTTTT
D gene: .
V gene: TRBV9
J gene: TRBJ2-2
clone size: .

CDR3 protein: CASGTGSSNYGYTF
CDR3 DNA: TGTGCCAGCGGCACAGGGTCTTCTAACTATGGCTACACCTTC
D gene: .
V gene: TRBV12-3/TRBV12-4
J gene: TRBJ1-2
clone size: .

CDR3 protein: CASSLTTGGLTDTQYF
CDR3 DNA: TGCGCCAGCAGCTTGACGACAGGGGGCCTCACAGATACGCAGTATTTT
D gene: TRBD1
V gene: TRBV5-1
J gene: TRBJ2-3
clone size: .

CDR3 protein: CASSQVQTVRGEKLFF
CDR3 DNA: TGCGCCAGCAGCCAAGTCCAGACAGTCCGAGGTGAAAAACTGTTTTTT
D gene: .
V gene: TRBV4-1
J gene: TRBJ1-4
clone size: once

CDR3 protein: CASSRPGQGWETQYF
CDR3 DNA: TGTGCCAGCAGCCGGCCGGGACAGGGGTGGGAGACCCAGTACTTC
D gene: TRBD1
V gene: TRBV3-1
J gene: TRBJ2-5
clone size: .

CDR3 protein: CASSSANYEQYF
CDR3 DNA: TGTGCCAGCAGCTCGGCCAATTACGAGCAGTACTTC
D gene: .
V gene: TRBV7-9
J gene: TRBJ2-7
clone size: .

CDR3 protein: CAWSGDSNQPQHF
CDR3 DNA: TGTGCCTGGAGTGGGGATAGCAATCAGCCCCAGCATTTT
D gene: .
V gene: TRBV30
J gene: TRBJ1-5
clone size: .

CDR3 protein: CSARSPSGGPSYEQYF
CDR3 DNA: TGCAGTGCTAGATCCCCTAGCGGGGGGCCGTCCTACGAGCAGTACTTC
D gene: TRBD2
V gene: TRBV20-1
J gene: TRBJ2-7
clone size: .

CDR3 protein: CASSQGQWATAFF
CDR3 DNA: TGTGCCAGCTCACAGGGACAGTGGGCGACAGCTTTCTTT
D gene: TRBD1
V gene: TRBV18
J gene: TRBJ1-1
clone size: .

CDR3 protein: CASREHYEQYF
CDR3 DNA: TGTGCCAGCAGGGAACACTACGAGCAGTACTTC
D gene: .
V gene: TRBV6-1
J gene: TRBJ2-7
clone size: .

CDR3 protein: CASRRHTRGELFF
CDR3 DNA: TGTGCCAGCAGGCGTCATACGCGCGGGGAGCTGTTTTTT
D gene: .
V gene: TRBV7-2
J gene: TRBJ2-2
clone size: .

CDR3 protein: CSARDFLPRKDWVLDTQYF
CDR3 DNA: TGCAGTGCTAGAGATTTTCTCCCCCGTAAGGATTGGGTTCTGGATACGCAGTATTTT
D gene: .
V gene: TRBV20-1
J gene: TRBJ2-3
clone size: .

CDR3 protein: CASSLNIRPLEEAFF
CDR3 DNA: TGTGCCAGCAGCTTAAATATCCGGCCCCTGGAGGAAGCTTTCTTT
D gene: .
V gene: TRBV13
J gene: TRBJ1-1
clone size: .

CDR3 protein: CAWDRDRATAF
CDR3 DNA: TGTGCCTGGGACCGGGACAGGGCCACCGCCTTC
D gene: TRBD1
V gene: TRBV30
J gene: TRBJ1-2
clone size: .

CDR3 protein: CASSLDTTGGTYGYTF
CDR3 DNA: TGCGCCAGCAGCTTGGATACGACAGGGGGCACCTATGGCTACACCTTC
D gene: TRBD1
V gene: TRBV5-1
J gene: TRBJ1-2
clone size: once

CDR3 protein: CASSYGGPANEKLFF
CDR3 DNA: TGTGCCAGCAGCTACGGGGGGCCGGCGAATGAAAAACTGTTTTTT
D gene: .
V gene: TRBV5-4
J gene: TRBJ1-4
clone size: .

CDR3 protein: CASSRGGGTSGVDGYTF
CDR3 DNA: TGCGCCAGCAGCCGGGGAGGGGGCACGTCTGGTGTGGATGGCTACACCTTC
D gene: TRBD1
V gene: TRBV5-1
J gene: TRBJ1-2
clone size: .

CDR3 protein: CSATSLAGGAYEQYF
CDR3 DNA: TGCAGTGCTACTTCCCTAGCGGGGGGTGCCTACGAGCAGTACTTC
D gene: TRBD2
V gene: TRBV20-1
J gene: TRBJ2-7
clone size: .

CDR3 protein: CASAYGTDTQYF
CDR3 DNA: TGTGCCAGCGCATATGGCACAGATACGCAGTATTTT
D gene: .
V gene: TRBV2
J gene: TRBJ2-3
clone size: .

CDR3 protein: CASSRGNYEQYF
CDR3 DNA: TGTGCCAGCAGCCGCGGAAACTACGAGCAGTACTTC
D gene: .
V gene: TRBV7-9
J gene: TRBJ2-7
clone size: .

CDR3 protein: CASSFELAGFTGELFF
CDR3 DNA: TGTGCCAGCAGTTTTGAACTAGCGGGGTTCACCGGGGAGCTGTTTTTT
D gene: TRBD2
V gene: TRBV27
J gene: TRBJ2-2
clone size: .

CDR3 protein: CASSRRGQTRNTGELFF
CDR3 DNA: TGTGCCAGTAGTCGCCGGGGACAGACAAGGAACACCGGGGAGCTGTTTTTT
D gene: TRBD1
V gene: TRBV19
J gene: TRBJ2-2
clone size: .

CDR3 protein: CASSEGSGQGRPDTQYF
CDR3 DNA: TGTGCCAGCAGTGAAGGTTCCGGACAGGGGAGGCCAGATACGCAGTATTTT
D gene: TRBD1
V gene: TRBV6-1
J gene: TRBJ2-3
clone size: .

CDR3 protein: CASSSGLAGVGEQFF
CDR3 DNA: TGCGCCAGCAGTTCGGGACTAGCGGGAGTTGGTGAGCAGTTCTTC
D gene: TRBD2
V gene: TRBV5-1
J gene: TRBJ2-1
clone size: .

CDR3 protein: CASSLLPGQGLNTEAFF
CDR3 DNA: TGCGCCAGCAGTCTTCTCCCGGGACAGGGGCTGAACACTGAAGCTTTCTTT
D gene: TRBD1
V gene: TRBV23-1
J gene: TRBJ1-1
clone size: .

CDR3 protein: CSAGQGDQPQHF
CDR3 DNA: TGCAGTGCTGGACAGGGAGATCAGCCCCAGCATTTT
D gene: TRBD1
V gene: TRBV20-1
J gene: TRBJ1-5
clone size: .

CDR3 protein: CASSLRGSYEQYF
CDR3 DNA: TGTGCCAGCAGTTTGCGGGGCTCCTACGAGCAGTACTTC
D gene: .
V gene: TRBV12-3/TRBV12-4
J gene: TRBJ2-7
clone size: .

CDR3 protein: CSAREGFSLNYGYTF
CDR3 DNA: TGCAGTGCTAGAGAGGGATTCAGCCTTAACTATGGCTACACCTTC
D gene: .
V gene: TRBV20-1
J gene: TRBJ1-2
clone size: .

CDR3 protein: CASSARDSHTEAFF
CDR3 DNA: TGTGCCAGCAGCGCCCGGGACAGCCACACTGAAGCTTTCTTT
D gene: TRBD1
V gene: TRBV3-1
J gene: TRBJ1-1
clone size: .

CDR3 protein: CASSTGTGELSAYGYTF
CDR3 DNA: TGCGCCAGCAGCACCGGGACAGGGGAGTTATCGGCCTATGGCTACACCTTC
D gene: TRBD1
V gene: TRBV5-1
J gene: TRBJ1-2
clone size: once

CDR3 protein: CASGKDSNQPQHF
CDR3 DNA: TGTGCTAGTGGTAAAGATAGCAATCAGCCCCAGCATTTT
D gene: .
V gene: TRBV12-5
J gene: TRBJ1-5
clone size: .

CDR3 protein: CASSPGGDTYGYTF
CDR3 DNA: TGTGCCAGCTCTCCGGGAGGGGACACCTATGGCTACACCTTC
D gene: .
V gene: TRBV18
J gene: TRBJ1-2
clone size: .

CDR3 protein: CASSQGQGVGYEQYF
CDR3 DNA: TGCGCCAGCAGCCAGGGACAGGGAGTGGGTTACGAGCAGTACTTC
D gene: TRBD1
V gene: TRBV4-1
J gene: TRBJ2-7
clone size: .

CDR3 protein: CASSPAGRGNTIYF
CDR3 DNA: TGTGCCAGCAGTCCAGCAGGGAGGGGAAACACCATATATTTT
D gene: .
V gene: TRBV12-3/TRBV12-4
J gene: TRBJ1-3
clone size: .

CDR3 protein: CSVDGGGGNEQFF
CDR3 DNA: TGCAGCGTTGACGGGGGCGGGGGGAATGAGCAGTTCTTC
D gene: TRBD2
V gene: TRBV29-1
J gene: TRBJ2-1
clone size: once

CDR3 protein: CSASGGQANTEAFF
CDR3 DNA: TGCAGTGCTAGCGGAGGACAGGCGAACACTGAAGCTTTCTTT
D gene: TRBD1
V gene: TRBV20-1
J gene: TRBJ1-1
clone size: .

CDR3 protein: CASSDGAEYSNQPQHF
CDR3 DNA: TGTGCCAGCAGTGATGGGGCCGAGTATAGCAATCAGCCCCAGCATTTT
D gene: .
V gene: TRBV2
J gene: TRBJ1-5
clone size: .

CDR3 protein: CASSSGLARQQFF
CDR3 DNA: TGTGCCAGCAGTTCGGGACTAGCGCGCCAGCAGTTCTTC
D gene: TRBD2
V gene: TRBV6-6
J gene: TRBJ2-1
clone size: .